The text below deals with one T cell receptor beta chain. No antigen is known for it. The data were produced by immunoSEQ multiplex PCR, yet TCRdb's version contains in-frame clones alone and is incomplete. The sample lists 2 million to 2.5 million clones; about 92% were seen once. This sample stems from a study of shared clonotypes between healthy human individuals. Looking at the study overall: Aged between 18 and 49, the donors were two women and three men. Overall study results and limits: Some naive CD4 clonotypes, around 4.9%, turned up in common across several donors. Rarefaction showed that sequencing of sorted subsets was incomplete (despite large depth).

V lost 3 bases and J lost 0, with 6 bases in between. CDR3 length: 15 residues. Per the germline V gene, CDR1 is KGHSH and CDR2 is LQKENI. This sequence was found in a man younger than 35 in good health. Some clones in this sample may be carry-over from other donors' samples. This sequence joins TRBV18 and TRBJ2-6; D is undetermined. Sequenced sample: naive CD4+ T cells from PBMCs. Subset denoted: CD45RA+ positively selected. CDR3 sequence reads: CASSPDVSGANVLTF. Written as DNA, the CDR3 is TGTGCCAGCTCACCCGACGTCTCTGGGGCCAACGTCCTGACTTTC.